The 15 T cell receptor beta chains below come from one sample, sequenced in a study of T cell repertoires in cytomegalovirus infection. TCRdb reanalysed the reads using MiXCR and keeps one entry per CDR3 protein. Here the sample spans about 190,000 distinct CDR3 sequences, approximately 30% being singletons. Sequences were obtained from PBMCs. These receptors all stem from a human donor in good health (CMV status not recorded). Some clones in this sample may be carry-over from other donors' samples.

At least ten counts were recorded for this clonotype. This sequence joins TRBV7-9 and TRBJ1-1; D not certain. The CDR3 extends over 15 amino acids. Trimming removed 4 bases at V and 7 bases at J, with 19 bases between. Germline-derived CDR1 and CDR2 are SEHNR and FQNEAQ (reference sequence). In DNA, the CDR3 is TGTGCCAGCAGCTCGAGGTGGTACAAAAGGGATGAAGCTTTCTTT. This encodes CASSSRWYKRDEAFF. Variable domain in full (rest from reference TRBV7-9 and TRBJ1-1): DTGVSQNPRHKITKRGQNVTFRCDPISEHNRLYWYRQTLGQGPEFLTYFQNEAQLEKSRLLSDRFSAERPKGSFSTLEIQRTEQGDSAMYLCASSSRWYKRDEAFFGQGTRLTVV.

Only a few counts were recorded for this clonotype. DNA for the CDR3: TGTGCCAGCAGCCGTCAGGGCGGGACTGACGGGGGGGACCAGTACTTC. This encodes CASSRQGGTDGGDQYF. This chain uses TRBV7-2 with TRBJ2-5; 8 bases are a match to TRBD2. Germline trimming cut 5 bases from V and 10 bases from J; bases unmatched to any gene: 18. The length of the CDR3 is 16 residues. Germline CDR1 reads SGHTA; CDR2 reads FQGNSA.

This clonotype was observed many times. This chain links TRBV5-5 with TRBJ1-5, with 12 bases lining up with TRBD1. The CDR3 runs to 18 residues. The V segment lost 2 bases and the J segment 7 bases; nucleotides outside the gene matches: 13. Germline V gene data show CDR1 as SGHKS and CDR2 as YYEKEE (reference sequence). The CDR3 bases are TGTGCCAGCAGCTTCCCCGGGACAGGGGGCCCGGAGCAGCAGCCCCAGCATTTT. It yields the protein CASSFPGTGGPEQQPQHF.

The rearrangement joins TRBV2 to TRBJ2-5, with 7 positions matching TRBD2. The germline V gene encodes CDR1 SNHLY and CDR2 FYNNEI. The CDR3 loop spans 14 amino acids. V shed 6 bases and J 4 bases; nucleotides not matched to a gene: 8. CDR3: CASSASSGGETQYF. The CDR3 nucleotides read TGTGCCAGCAGCGCGTCTAGCGGCGGAGAGACCCAGTACTTC.

This clonotype has more than one count but fewer than ten. Written as DNA, the CDR3 is TGTGCCAGTAGTCTCCGTGGAGGGGTCAATCAGCCCCAGCATTTT. Its protein product is CASSLRGGVNQPQHF. V is TRBV19 and J is TRBJ1-5, with a weak D call TRBD1 (5 bases). The CDR3 is 15 residues long. Germline CDR1 reads LNHDA; CDR2 reads SQIVND (reference sequence). The ends were cut back, 5 bases at V and 3 bases at J, with 14 bases in the middle.

Only a few counts were recorded for this clonotype. A read error is possible here, since a much larger clone lies one base away. This chain joins TRBV12-3 or TRBV12-4 and TRBJ1-2, with D maybe TRBD1 (6 bases). V lost 6 bases and J 4 bases, leaving 12 bases between the germline ends. The CDR3 contains 13 residues. The CDR3 loop is CASSPQGGYGYTF. CDR3 coding DNA: TGTGCCAGCAGCCCACAGGGAGGCTATGGCTACACCTTC.

The gene calls are TRBV6-1 and TRBJ1-2; TRBD1 might be the D (5 bases). Trimming removed 5 bases from V and 1 base from J, with 17 bases in between. Germline assignment: CDR1 MNHNS and CDR2 SASEGT. The CDR3 consists of 16 residues. CDR3 residues: CASSPVQGPINYGYTF. The CDR3, as DNA: TGTGCCAGCAGTCCGGTCCAGGGACCGATTAACTATGGCTACACCTTC.

This clonotype was picked up a small number of times. This rearrangement joins TRBV7-8 to TRBJ1-2, with 11 bases identical to TRBD1. Per the germline V gene, CDR1 is SGHVS and CDR2 is FQNEAQ. V dropped 1 base and J dropped 7; count of bases not matched to a gene: 5. CDR3 length: 15 residues. The CDR3 DNA sequence: TGTGCCAGCAGCTTAGAGGACAGGGGGCGAGTTGGCTACACCTTC. Translation: CASSLEDRGRVGYTF.

Ten or more counts support this clonotype. CDR3 region: CASSLGPYNSPLHF. The CDR3 region has the DNA TGTGCCAGCAGCTTAGGACCCTATAATTCACCCCTCCACTTT. The V gene is TRBV7-2, the J gene TRBJ1-6; D not resolved. Germline V gene data show CDR1 as SGHTA and CDR2 as FQGNSA. V was clipped by 1 base and J by 2 bases, with 3 bases between them. This CDR3 region has 14 residues.

The V gene is TRBV10-3, the J gene TRBJ2-7; either TRBD1 or TRBD2 may supply D (5 bases each). Germline CDR1 and CDR2: ENHRY and SYGVKD. V lost 4 bases and J 0 bases, leaving 16 bases between the germline ends. The CDR3 spans 16 residues. As DNA, the CDR3 is TGTGCCATCAGTGCGCCGGGACGGGCGAGCTCCTACGAGCAGTACTTC. This encodes CAISAPGRASSYEQYF.

This clonotype was seen only a few times. The CDR3 sequence is CASSGTGTSGGTSTDTQYF. The CDR3 bases are TGTGCCAGCAGCGGGACCGGGACTAGCGGGGGAACTAGCACAGATACGCAGTATTTT. The chain combines TRBV3-1 with TRBJ2-3; TRBD2 agrees at 14 bases. The CDR3 spans 19 residues. Germline V lookup: CDR1 LGHDT, CDR2 YNNKEL (reference sequence). Unmatched junction bases numbered 10, after V lost 5 bases and J lost 0 bases.

This clonotype was seen repeatedly, ten times or more. This rearrangement joins TRBV7-2 to TRBJ1-5; TRBD1 agrees at 7 bases. CDR3 length equals 16 residues. The junction had 3 bases not matched to a gene; V was cut back by 1 base and J by 0 bases. The germline V gene has CDR1 SGHTA and CDR2 FQGNSA. CDR3 in amino acids: CASSLGTGNSNQPQHF. CDR3 DNA: TGTGCCAGCAGCTTAGGGACAGGCAATAGCAATCAGCCCCAGCATTTT.

Concerning this clonotype itself: Relative to the germline gene, one junction end is altered; a read error may explain this. The chain combines TRBV7-2 with TRBJ2-1; TRBD2 agrees at 7 bases. The CDR3 runs 12 residues. The V gene's germline CDR1 is SGHTA and CDR2 FQGNSA. CDR3 DNA sequence: TGTGCCAGCAGCGATGGGAGGGACGCCCAGATCTTC. This codes for CASSDGRDAQIF.

This sequence joins TRBV6-1 and TRBJ2-7, with D possibly TRBD2 on 7 matching bases. V was clipped by 5 bases and J by 6 bases, with 23 bases between them. The length of the CDR3 is 16 residues. Germline V lookup: CDR1 MNHNS, CDR2 SASEGT. The CDR3 here is CASSPMRGGGVSEQYF. The CDR3 coding sequence is TGTGCCAGCAGTCCCATGAGGGGGGGGGGGGTGTCCGAGCAGTACTTC.

The chain's CDR3 is CASSWTGVSNEQFF. The CDR3 DNA sequence: TGTGCCAGCAGTTGGACAGGGGTATCCAATGAGCAGTTCTTC. The chain is built from TRBV6-2 or TRBV6-3 and TRBJ2-1; 9 nucleotides agree with TRBD1. This CDR3 contains 14 residues. The germline CDR1 and CDR2 sequences are MNHEY and SVGEGT. V lost 4 bases and J lost 6; bases outside the gene matches: 4.